This T cell receptor beta chain was profiled in a study of blood T cell repertoires in COVID-19. Looking at the study overall: PBMCs, B-cell-depleted T cells, or T cells provided the cDNA or gDNA that made up the material.

Original methodology: Reference gene primer amplification in the assay estimated nucleated cell counts. Method: immunoSEQ multiplex PCR; TCRdb's copy keeps in-frame clones and lacks some. D and trimming come from the DNA, and the V and J calls and clone size come from that table. This sample has about 91,000 clones, with about 91% found just once. Trimming stripped 4 bases from V and 3 bases from J, with 4 bases between. CDR1 is MDHEN, CDR2 SYDVKM, per germline. This CDR3 is 11 amino acids long. What was sequenced was peripheral blood. The gene calls are TRBV28 and TRBJ2-7; D gene unclear. The clonotype was recovered from a woman between 65 and 79 years old with acute or convalescent COVID-19. The CDR3 sequence is CASSYNYEQYF. CDR3 DNA: TGTGCCAGCAGTTATAACTACGAGCAGTACTTC. Full variable domain (remainder filled in from reference TRBV28 and TRBJ2-7): DVKVTQSSRYLVKRTGEKVFLECVQDMDHENMFWYRQDPGLGLRLIYFSYDVKMKEKGDIPEGYSVSREKKERFSLILESASTNQTSMYLCASSYNYEQYFGPGTRLTVT.